A selection of T cell receptor beta chains follows, all from one sample in a study of CD8+CD57+ T cells in acquired aplastic anemia. MiXCR was run by TCRdb on the reads, yielding one entry per CDR3 protein. The table includes about 150,000 distinct CDR3 sequences, roughly 45% detected once. The specimen was sorted CD4+, CD8+, or CD8+CD57+ T cells (not recorded which) from PBMCs. The receptor set was obtained from a human donor with aplastic anemia. The CDR3 runs from the conserved cysteine through the conserved F or W. The D gene is left open where the match is weak. The listing skips clone size in some rows; elsewhere it reads once, few, many or a size class.

>many|TRBV12-3/TRBV12-4|TRBJ1-4|17|TRBD1
CASSSGTGGLGGEKLFF
TGTGCCAGCAGCTCCGGGACAGGGGGCTTGGGGGGTGAAAAACTGTTTTTT
>.|TRBV9|TRBJ2-7|11|.
CASSVGYEQYF
TGTGCCAGCAGCGTTGGCTACGAGCAGTACTTC
>.|TRBV5-6|TRBJ1-6|15|TRBD1
CASSPGQGNNSPLHF
TGTGCCAGCAGCCCGGGACAGGGTAATAATTCACCCCTCCACTTT
>.|TRBV6-4|TRBJ2-7|13|TRBD2
CASSVLAGGEQYF
TGTGCCAGCAGTGTACTAGCGGGGGGAGAGCAGTACTTC
>many|TRBV29-1|TRBJ1-1|12|.
CSVVRGPTEAFF
TGCAGCGTTGTGAGGGGACCCACTGAAGCTTTCTTT
>.|TRBV19|TRBJ2-1|13|.
CASRPRDINEQFF
TGTGCCAGTAGGCCTAGGGACATAAATGAGCAGTTCTTC
>many|TRBV24-1|TRBJ2-3|14|.
CATSDPRGTDTQYF
TGTGCCACCAGTGACCCCAGGGGCACAGATACGCAGTATTTT
>.|TRBV25-1|TRBJ2-2|16|.
CASSPGAKANTGELFF
TGTGCCAGCAGCCCAGGGGCTAAGGCGAACACCGGGGAGCTGTTTTTT
>many|TRBV11-2|TRBJ2-1|14|.
CASSLHRGSNEQFF
TGTGCCAGCAGCTTACATAGAGGAAGCAATGAGCAGTTCTTC
>.|TRBV28|TRBJ2-2|14|.
CASRQLSGHGELFF
TGTGCCAGCAGGCAACTATCGGGGCACGGGGAGCTGTTTTTT
>once|TRBV5-4|TRBJ2-2|17|TRBD1
CASSFGGGQGWAGELFF
TGTGCCAGCAGCTTTGGCGGGGGACAGGGGTGGGCCGGGGAGCTGTTTTTT
>many|TRBV20-1|TRBJ2-3|14|.
CSARGGISTDTQYF
TGCAGTGCTAGAGGCGGAATAAGCACAGATACGCAGTATTTT
>few|TRBV3-1|TRBJ1-1|12|TRBD1
CASRTGGAEAFF
TGTGCCAGCAGGACAGGGGGGGCTGAAGCTTTCTTT
>.|TRBV10-3|TRBJ1-1|15|.
CAISAQGRVNTGAFF
TGTGCCATCAGTGCCCAGGGGCGGGTGAACACTGGAGCTTTCTTT
>medium-sized|TRBV7-3|TRBJ1-6|15|.
CASSPGRGSGSPLHF
TGTGCCAGCAGTCCGGGGCGGGGATCAGGCTCACCCCTCCACTTT
>.|TRBV6-2/TRBV6-3|TRBJ2-2|16|.
CASGSLGQRGYGELFF
TGTGCCAGCGGTAGCCTTGGACAGAGAGGATACGGGGAGCTGTTTTTT
>many|TRBV24-1|TRBJ1-1|12|.
CATSDRLGEAFF
TGTGCCACCAGTGATAGACTGGGTGAAGCTTTCTTT
>.|TRBV29-1|TRBJ1-5|16|TRBD1
CSAGTGGPISNQPQHF
TGCAGCGCCGGGACAGGGGGCCCGATTAGCAATCAGCCCCAGCATTTT
>many|TRBV7-9|TRBJ1-1|15|TRBD1
CASSFPTGVGTEAFF
TGTGCCAGCAGCTTCCCGACAGGGGTGGGCACTGAAGCTTTCTTT
>.|TRBV10-3|TRBJ1-1|12|.
CATRGGNTEAFF
TGTGCCACCCGAGGAGGGAACACTGAAGCTTTCTTT
>once|TRBV7-2|TRBJ2-5|13|.
CASSSAQGGTQYF
TGTGCCAGCAGCTCAGCTCAAGGAGGGACCCAGTACTTC
>.|TRBV29-1|TRBJ2-7|13|TRBD1
CSAQGAGTYEQYF
TGCAGCGCGCAGGGGGCAGGCACCTACGAGCAGTACTTC
>.|TRBV16|TRBJ2-7|15|TRBD2
CASSPGLVFSYEQYF
TGTGCCAGCAGCCCGGGACTAGTCTTTTCCTACGAGCAGTACTTC
>.|TRBV2|TRBJ1-6|15|TRBD1
CASSSTGTGNSPLHF
TGTGCCAGCAGTTCAACCGGGACAGGGAATTCACCCCTCCACTTT
>once|TRBV2|TRBJ1-5|14|.
CASNGQTSNQPQHF
TGTGCCAGCAACGGACAGACAAGCAATCAGCCCCAGCATTTT
>few|TRBV5-4|TRBJ1-3|17|.
CASSLVSGDSSGNTIYF
TGTGCCAGCAGCTTGGTTTCCGGGGATAGCTCTGGAAACACCATATATTTT
>.|TRBV7-3|TRBJ2-7|14|.
CASSFQGGDYEQYF
TGTGCCAGCTCTTTCCAGGGGGGGGATTACGAGCAGTACTTC
>many|TRBV5-4|TRBJ1-2|14|.
CASSPSAGEYGYTF
TGTGCCAGCAGCCCCTCGGCAGGGGAGTATGGCTACACCTTC
>.|TRBV24-1|TRBJ2-5|12|.
CATSEGYETQYF
TGTGCCACCAGTGAAGGATATGAGACCCAGTACTTC
>.|TRBV5-4|TRBJ2-1|16|.
CASSQAQGIYRNEQFF
TGCGCCAGCAGCCAGGCTCAGGGGATATATCGCAATGAGCAGTTCTTC
>.|TRBV10-3|TRBJ2-7|15|TRBD2
CAISEGTSGSYEQYF
TGTGCCATCAGTGAGGGGACTAGCGGCTCCTACGAGCAGTACTTC
>.|TRBV10-3|TRBJ2-3|17|TRBD2
CASSDSWGGGILDTQYF
TGTGCCAGCAGTGACTCCTGGGGGGGTGGAATTTTAGATACGCAGTATTTT
>many|TRBV29-1|TRBJ2-5|12|.
CSGGGGTETQYF
TGCAGCGGCGGTGGGGGAACGGAGACCCAGTACTTC
>once|TRBV19|TRBJ1-1|15|TRBD1
CASSISGTGNTEAFF
TGTGCCAGTAGTATATCCGGGACAGGGAACACTGAAGCTTTCTTT
>many|TRBV5-1|TRBJ2-3|15|TRBD2
CASSFGGFSTDTQYF
TGCGCCAGCAGCTTCGGGGGGTTTAGCACAGATACGCAGTATTTT
>.|TRBV10-2|TRBJ2-7|19|TRBD2
CASSDHLGTSGNIFYEQYF
TGCGCCAGCAGTGACCACCTTGGGACTAGCGGGAACATTTTCTACGAGCAGTACTTC
>many|TRBV2|TRBJ2-3|12|.
CASRNTVDTQYF
TGTGCCAGCAGAAATACGGTGGATACGCAGTATTTT
>.|TRBV5-5|TRBJ1-5|15|.
CASSQGFNSNQPQHF
TGTGCCAGCAGTCAGGGATTCAATAGCAATCAGCCCCAGCATTTT
>many|TRBV11-2|TRBJ2-3|18|TRBD1
CASSPLPSGTGVPDTQYF
TGTGCCAGCAGCCCACTACCCTCCGGGACAGGGGTGCCAGATACGCAGTATTTT
>many|TRBV11-1|TRBJ1-1|15|TRBD1
CASSLAGQGNTEAFF
TGTGCCAGCAGCTTAGCTGGACAGGGGAACACTGAAGCTTTCTTT
>.|TRBV29-1|TRBJ2-7|11|.
CSVYGDYEQYF
TGCAGCGTCTACGGGGACTACGAGCAGTACTTC
>many|TRBV2|TRBJ1-6|15|TRBD1
CASTGDRGYNSPLHF
TGTGCCAGCACTGGGGACAGGGGGTATAATTCACCCCTCCACTTT
>.|TRBV20-1|TRBJ1-5|14|TRBD1
CSANRDRRGRPQHF
TGCAGTGCAAACCGGGACAGGAGGGGAAGGCCCCAGCATTTT
>once|TRBV11-2|TRBJ2-7|16|TRBD1
CASSLPGQGVTYEQYF
TGTGCCAGCAGCCTCCCTGGACAGGGGGTAACTTACGAGCAGTACTTC
>.|TRBV7-6|TRBJ2-7|13|.
CASSQGPLDEQYF
TGTGCCAGCAGCCAGGGACCCCTCGACGAGCAGTACTTC
>.|TRBV24-1|TRBJ2-2|15|TRBD2
CATSDPPRTSGELFF
TGTGCCACCAGTGATCCCCCTCGGACTAGCGGGGAGCTGTTTTTT
>.|TRBV24-1|TRBJ1-6|16|TRBD1
CATSDSRTGDNSPLHF
TGTGCCACCAGTGATTCTCGGACAGGGGATAATTCACCCCTCCACTTT
>many|TRBV5-4|TRBJ2-3|16|TRBD2
CASSLGSGGYTDTQYF
TGTGCCAGCAGCTTGGGAAGCGGGGGCTACACAGATACGCAGTATTTT